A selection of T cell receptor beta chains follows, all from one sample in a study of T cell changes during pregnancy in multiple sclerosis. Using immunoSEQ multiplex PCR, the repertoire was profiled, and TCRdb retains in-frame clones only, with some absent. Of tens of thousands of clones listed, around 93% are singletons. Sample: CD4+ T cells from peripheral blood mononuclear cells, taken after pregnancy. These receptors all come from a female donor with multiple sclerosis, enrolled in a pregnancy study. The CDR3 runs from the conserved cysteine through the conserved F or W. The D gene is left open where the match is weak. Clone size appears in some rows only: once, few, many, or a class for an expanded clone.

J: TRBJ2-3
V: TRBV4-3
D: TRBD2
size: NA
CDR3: CASSQPGGGSSTDTQYF
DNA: TGCGCCAGCAGCCAGCCCGGGGGGGGCTCATCCACAGATACGCAGTATTTT

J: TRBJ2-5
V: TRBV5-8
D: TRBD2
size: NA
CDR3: CASSPGETGGNQETQYF
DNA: TGTGCCAGCAGCCCCGGCGAGACGGGAGGAAACCAAGAGACCCAGTACTTC

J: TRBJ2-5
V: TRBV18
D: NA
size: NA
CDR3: CASLRSGGTQYF
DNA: TGTGCCAGTCTCAGAAGTGGCGGGACCCAGTACTTC

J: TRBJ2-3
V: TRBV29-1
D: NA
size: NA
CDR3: CSVVQPSTDTQYF
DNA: TGCAGCGTTGTACAGCCTAGCACAGATACGCAGTATTTT

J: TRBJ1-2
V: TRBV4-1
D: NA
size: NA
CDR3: CASSQDDTYGYTF
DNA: TGCGCCAGCAGCCAAGATGACACCTATGGCTACACCTTC

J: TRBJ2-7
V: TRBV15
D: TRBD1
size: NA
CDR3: CATSRVAWQGDEQYF
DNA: TGTGCCACCAGCAGAGTCGCGTGGCAGGGGGACGAGCAGTACTTC

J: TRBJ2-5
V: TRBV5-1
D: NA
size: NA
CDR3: CASSLAAGPQETQYF
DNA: TGCGCCAGCAGCTTGGCCGCAGGCCCCCAAGAGACCCAGTACTTC

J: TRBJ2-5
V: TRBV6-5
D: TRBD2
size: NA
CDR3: CASSYRGGLAGETQYF
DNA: TGTGCCAGCAGTTACAGGGGCGGACTAGCGGGGGAGACCCAGTACTTC

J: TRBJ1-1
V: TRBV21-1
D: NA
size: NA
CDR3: CASSKARGRRDTEAFF
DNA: TGTGCCAGCAGCAAAGCCAGGGGGCGCCGGGACACTGAAGCTTTCTTT

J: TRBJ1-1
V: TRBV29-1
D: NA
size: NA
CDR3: CSTTRQTLSTEAFF
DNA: TGCAGCACGACTCGACAGACTCTGAGCACTGAAGCTTTCTTT

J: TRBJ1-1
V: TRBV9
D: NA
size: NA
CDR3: CASSIGQLMNTEAFF
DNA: TGTGCCAGCAGCATAGGACAGCTGATGAACACTGAAGCTTTCTTT

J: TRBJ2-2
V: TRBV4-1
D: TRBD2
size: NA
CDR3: CASSQGRGGPGELFF
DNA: TGCGCCAGCAGCCAAGGTCGGGGGGGCCCCGGGGAGCTGTTTTTT

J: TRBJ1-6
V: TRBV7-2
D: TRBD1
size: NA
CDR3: CASSSDRARNSPLHF
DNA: TGTGCCAGCAGCTCAGACAGGGCCAGGAATTCACCCCTCCACTTT

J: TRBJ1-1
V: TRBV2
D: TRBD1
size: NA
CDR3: CASTTTGPTEAFF
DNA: TGTGCCAGCACTACGACAGGGCCCACTGAAGCTTTCTTT

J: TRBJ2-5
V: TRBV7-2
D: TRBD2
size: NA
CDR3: CASSLRGQAGGSRETQYF
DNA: TGTGCCAGCAGCTTAAGGGGACAAGCGGGGGGCAGCAGAGAGACCCAGTACTTC

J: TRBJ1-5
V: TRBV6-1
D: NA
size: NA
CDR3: CASSEEQARPQPQHF
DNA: TGTGCCAGCAGTGAAGAACAGGCTCGACCCCAGCCCCAGCATTTT

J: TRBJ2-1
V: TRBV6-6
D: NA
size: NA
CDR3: CASGASSYNEQFF
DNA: TGTGCCAGCGGGGCCTCCAGCTACAATGAGCAGTTCTTC

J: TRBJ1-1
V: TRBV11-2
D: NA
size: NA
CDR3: CASSLSNTEAFF
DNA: TGTGCCAGCAGCCTCTCGAACACTGAAGCTTTCTTT

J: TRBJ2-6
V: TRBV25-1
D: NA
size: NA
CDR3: CASNGAQGVSGANVLTF
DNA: TGTGCCAGCAATGGGGCACAGGGCGTCTCCGGGGCCAACGTCCTGACTTTC

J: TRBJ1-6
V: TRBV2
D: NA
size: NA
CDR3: CASRASGYNSPLHF
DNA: TGTGCCAGCAGGGCCTCGGGGTATAATTCACCCCTCCACTTT

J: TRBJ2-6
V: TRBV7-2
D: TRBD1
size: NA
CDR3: CASSFDRAGGANVLTF
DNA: TGTGCCAGCAGCTTTGACAGGGCTGGGGGGGCCAACGTCCTGACTTTC

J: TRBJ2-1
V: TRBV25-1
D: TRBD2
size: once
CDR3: CASSESSGGYNEQFF
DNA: TGTGCCAGCAGTGAGTCTAGCGGGGGGTACAATGAGCAGTTCTTC

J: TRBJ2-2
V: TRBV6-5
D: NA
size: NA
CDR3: CASSYSRYTGELFF
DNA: TGTGCCAGCAGTTACTCGAGGTACACCGGGGAGCTGTTTTTT

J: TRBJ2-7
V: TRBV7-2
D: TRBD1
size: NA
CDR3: CASSLDGDSSYEQYF
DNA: TGTGCCAGCAGCTTAGACGGGGACAGTTCCTACGAGCAGTACTTC

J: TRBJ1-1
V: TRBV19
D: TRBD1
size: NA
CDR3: CASVTGGTEAFF
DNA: TGTGCCAGTGTCACAGGGGGAACTGAAGCTTTCTTT

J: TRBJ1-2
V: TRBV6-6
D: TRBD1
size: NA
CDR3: CASRPETGGAGYTF
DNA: TGTGCCAGCAGGCCTGAAACAGGGGGCGCCGGCTACACCTTC

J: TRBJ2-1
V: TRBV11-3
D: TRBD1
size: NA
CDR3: CASSPDRGRNEQFF
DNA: TGTGCCAGCAGCCCTGACAGGGGGCGGAATGAGCAGTTCTTC

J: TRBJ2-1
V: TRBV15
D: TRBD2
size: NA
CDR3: CATSRAGVGTSGGAYNEQFF
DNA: TGTGCCACCAGCAGAGCTGGAGTCGGGACTAGCGGGGGGGCCTACAATGAGCAGTTCTTC

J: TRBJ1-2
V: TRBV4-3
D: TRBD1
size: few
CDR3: CASSPQGTGGLGGYTF
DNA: TGCGCCAGCAGCCCGCAGGGGACAGGGGGATTAGGAGGCTACACCTTC

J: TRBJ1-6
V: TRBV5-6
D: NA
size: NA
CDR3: CASSLQEGLNSPLHF
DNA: TGTGCCAGCAGCTTGCAGGAGGGCTTGAATTCACCCCTCCACTTT

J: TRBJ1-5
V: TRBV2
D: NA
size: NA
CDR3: CASSAPTGFDQPQHF
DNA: TGTGCCAGCAGCGCACCCACAGGGTTCGATCAGCCCCAGCATTTT

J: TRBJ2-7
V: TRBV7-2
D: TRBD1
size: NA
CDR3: CASSPTGGEQYF
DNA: TGTGCCAGCAGCCCTACAGGGGGCGAGCAGTACTTC

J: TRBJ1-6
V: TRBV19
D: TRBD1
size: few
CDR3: CASRFRDSREGALHF
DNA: TGTGCCAGTAGATTCCGGGACAGCAGGGAAGGGGCCCTCCACTTT

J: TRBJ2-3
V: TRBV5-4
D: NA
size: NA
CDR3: CASSYAGATDTQYF
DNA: TGTGCCAGCAGCTATGCGGGGGCTACAGATACGCAGTATTTT

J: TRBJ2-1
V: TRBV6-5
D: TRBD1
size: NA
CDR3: CASSYSGTGGNEQFF
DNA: TGTGCCAGCAGTTACTCGGGGACAGGGGGCAATGAGCAGTTCTTC

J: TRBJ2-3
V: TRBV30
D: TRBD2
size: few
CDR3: CAWRGRLAGVTDTQYF
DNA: TGTGCCTGGAGAGGTCGTCTAGCGGGGGTCACAGATACGCAGTATTTT

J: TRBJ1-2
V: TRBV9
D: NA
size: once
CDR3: CASSVGLGANYGYTF
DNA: TGTGCCAGCAGCGTAGGTTTAGGGGCTAACTATGGCTACACCTTC

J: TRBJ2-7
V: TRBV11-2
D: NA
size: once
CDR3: CASSPGAVSSYEQYF
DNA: TGTGCCAGCAGCCCAGGGGCAGTTAGCTCCTACGAGCAGTACTTC

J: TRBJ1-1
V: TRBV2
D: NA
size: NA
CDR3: CASSVGVEAFF
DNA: TGTGCCAGCAGTGTTGGAGTTGAAGCTTTCTTT

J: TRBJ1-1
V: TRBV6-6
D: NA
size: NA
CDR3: CASSLPGRGTEAFF
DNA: TGTGCCAGCAGCCTGCCTGGACGGGGCACTGAAGCTTTCTTT

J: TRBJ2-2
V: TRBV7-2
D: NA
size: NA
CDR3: CASSLGTGGSGELFF
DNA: TGTGCCAGCAGCCTTGGGACTGGGGGGTCCGGGGAGCTGTTTTTT

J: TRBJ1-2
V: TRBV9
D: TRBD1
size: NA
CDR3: CASSATPSLGQSKGYTF
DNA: TGTGCCAGCAGCGCAACCCCCTCACTGGGACAGTCGAAAGGCTACACCTTC

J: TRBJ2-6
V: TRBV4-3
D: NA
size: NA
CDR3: CASSQDLSSGANVLTF
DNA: TGCGCCAGCAGCCAAGACTTATCGTCTGGGGCCAACGTCCTGACTTTC

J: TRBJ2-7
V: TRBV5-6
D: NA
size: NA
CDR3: CASSLIPLVSDSPYEQYF
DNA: TGTGCCAGCAGCTTAATCCCCCTCGTATCGGACAGTCCCTACGAGCAGTACTTC

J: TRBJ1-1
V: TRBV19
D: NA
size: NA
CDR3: CASSAGQTNTEAFF
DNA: TGTGCCAGTAGTGCCGGACAGACCAACACTGAAGCTTTCTTT

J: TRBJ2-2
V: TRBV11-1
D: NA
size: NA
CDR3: CASSFYPVPNTGELFF
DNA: TGTGCCAGCAGCTTTTATCCGGTCCCGAACACCGGGGAGCTGTTTTTT

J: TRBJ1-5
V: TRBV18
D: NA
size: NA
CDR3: CASSPPTGFSQPQHF
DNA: TGTGCCAGCTCACCACCAACGGGGTTTTCGCAGCCCCAGCATTTT

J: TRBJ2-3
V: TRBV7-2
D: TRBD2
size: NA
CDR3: CASSFVSSGGYRDTQYF
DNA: TGTGCCAGCAGCTTTGTGTCTAGCGGGGGGTATAGGGATACGCAGTATTTT

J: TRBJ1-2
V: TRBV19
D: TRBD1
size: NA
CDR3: CASSRQGKDRGYTF
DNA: TGTGCCAGTAGTAGACAGGGTAAGGATCGCGGCTACACCTTC

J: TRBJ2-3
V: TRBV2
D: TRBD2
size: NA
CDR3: CASSWNLAESTDTQYF
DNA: TGTGCCAGCAGTTGGAACCTAGCGGAAAGCACAGATACGCAGTATTTT

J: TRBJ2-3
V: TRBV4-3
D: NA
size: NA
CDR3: CASSQVPRADTQYF
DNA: TGCGCCAGCAGCCAAGTGCCCAGGGCAGATACGCAGTATTTT

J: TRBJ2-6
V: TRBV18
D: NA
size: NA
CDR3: CASSPLRTAGANVLTF
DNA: TGTGCCAGCTCACCACTGAGGACTGCTGGGGCCAACGTCCTGACTTTC

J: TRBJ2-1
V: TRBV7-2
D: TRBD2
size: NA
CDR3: CASSHISGGSGEQFF
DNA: TGTGCCAGCAGCCATATTAGCGGGGGAAGCGGTGAGCAGTTCTTC

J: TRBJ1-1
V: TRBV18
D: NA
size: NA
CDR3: CASSQSAGMGGVNTEAFF
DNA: TGTGCCAGCTCACAGTCGGCGGGCATGGGTGGGGTGAACACTGAAGCTTTCTTT

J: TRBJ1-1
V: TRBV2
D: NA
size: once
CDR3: CASNRGGGTEAFF
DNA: TGTGCCAGCAATCGTGGGGGCGGCACTGAAGCTTTCTTT